Listed here are 10 T cell receptor beta chains from one sample, sequenced in a study of Ad26.COV2.S vaccination and SARS-CoV-2 variants. TCRdb's table, derived via immunoSEQ multiplex PCR, lists solely in-frame clones and lacks some. Of roughly 700,000 clones listed, around 90% are singletons. Treatment reported: 19 received Ad26.COV2.S at low or high dose, single or two shots; roughly five received placebo; per-sample allocation not given. Collection of samples fell on day 63 after the first vaccine or placebo injection. The material was peripheral blood, obtained in a trial of Ad26.COV2.S vaccine versus placebo. These receptors were obtained from a person aged 18-60 years who received the Ad26.COV2.S COVID-19 vaccine or a placebo.

The chain links TRBV7-9 to TRBJ1-5; D gene unclear. CDR1 SEHNR and CDR2 FQNEAQ come from the germline V gene (reference sequence). The CDR3 consists of 16 residues. Between the trimmed V and J ends, which lost 5 bases and 2 bases, there was a span of 16 bases. The CDR3: CASSPSGAQGNQPQHF. The DNA for the CDR3 is TGTGCCAGCAGCCCATCAGGCGCCCAAGGCAATCAGCCCCAGCATTTT.

The V and J genes are TRBV2 and TRBJ1-2; no reliable D call. The germline CDR1 and CDR2 sequences are SNHLY and FYNNEI. Trimming removed 4 bases at V and 2 bases at J, with 8 bases between. This CDR3 region has 13 residues. The CDR3 here is CASSVLKNYGYTF. As DNA, the CDR3 is TGTGCCAGCAGTGTTCTTAAAAACTATGGCTACACCTTC.

CDR3 region: CASSLVSAGNTEAFF. In DNA, the CDR3 is TGTGCCAGCAGCTTAGTTTCTGCAGGGAACACTGAAGCTTTCTTT. The chain has TRBV11-1 and TRBJ1-1; D is ambiguous. The CDR3 runs to 15 residues. V lost 1 base and J lost 1, with 10 bases in between. Per germline, CDR1 SGHAT and CDR2 FQDESV (reference sequence).

This clone was observed once. The chain combines TRBV13 with TRBJ1-1; 7 bases align to TRBD1. Trimming at V came to 5 bases and at J to 0 bases, leaving 9 bases not matched to a gene. Germline V gene data show CDR1 as PRHDT and CDR2 as FYEKMQ (reference sequence). CDR3 length equals 16 residues. The CDR3 loop is CASSDSRTGVNTEAFF. In nucleotides, the CDR3 is TGTGCCAGCAGCGACTCAAGGACAGGAGTGAACACTGAAGCTTTCTTT. The whole variable domain, filled in from reference TRBV13 and TRBJ1-1, reads AAGVIQSPRHLIKEKRETATLKCYPIPRHDTVYWYQQGPGQDPQFLISFYEKMQSDKGSIPDRFSAQQFSDYHSELNMSSLELGDSALYFCASSDSRTGVNTEAFFGQGTRLTVV.

The chain links TRBV6-6 to TRBJ1-5, with D possibly matching TRBD1 (5 bases). CDR1 MNHNY and CDR2 SVGAGI come from the germline V gene (reference sequence). The V gene lost 5 bases and the J gene lost 1 base, with 12 bases spanning the gap. The length of the CDR3 is 15 residues. CDR3 loop: CASSVGTVSNQPQHF. CDR3 DNA sequence: TGTGCCAGCAGTGTAGGGACTGTAAGCAATCAGCCCCAGCATTTT.

This chain links TRBV18 with TRBJ2-5, with 7 bases that match TRBD1. Germline CDR1 KGHSH, CDR2 LQKENI. This CDR3 region has 14 residues. Trimming removed 6 bases from V and 5 bases from J; junction bases left unmatched: 9. CDR3 in DNA: TGTGCCAGCTCGCGGACAACAGGGGAGGAGACCCAGTACTTC. Its protein is CASSRTTGEETQYF.

The rearrangement links TRBV10-3 to TRBJ1-5; D remains unclear. The CDR3 contains 13 residues. The ends were cut back, 4 bases at V and 7 bases at J, with 11 bases in the middle. Germline lookup yields CDR1 ENHRY and CDR2 SYGVKD. The CDR3 DNA is TGTGCCATCAGTGCCGGAGAGCGACAGCCCCAGCATTTT. It is translated as CAISAGERQPQHF.

The rearrangement links TRBV6-1 to TRBJ2-7; 11 bases match TRBD1. The CDR3 totals 16 residues. Per germline, CDR1 MNHNS and CDR2 SASEGT. After removal of 0 bases from V and 3 bases from J, the junction contained 4 bases not matched to a gene. The CDR3 region has the DNA TGTGCCAGCAGTGAAGCGAGGGGGACAGGGGGCTACGAGCAGTACTTC. Protein: CASSEARGTGGYEQYF.

This chain uses TRBV6-4 with TRBJ2-5; the D is unclear. Trimming left V 0 bases short and J 5 bases short, with 10 bases between. This CDR3 is 14 amino acids long. CDR1 MRHNA and CDR2 SNTAGT come from the germline V gene. CDR3 coding DNA: TGTGCCAGCAGTGACTCGAACCAGAGGGAGACCCAGTACTTC. Translating gives CASSDSNQRETQYF.

V is TRBV5-1 and J is TRBJ1-1; TRBD1 might be the D (6 bases). The CDR3 loop spans 15 amino acids. Germline CDR1 is SGHRS and CDR2 is YFSETQ. Trimming removed 2 bases at V and 2 bases at J, with 13 bases between. The CDR3 protein is CASSLGDTVNTEAFF. CDR3 coding DNA: TGCGCCAGCAGCTTAGGGGACACCGTTAACACTGAAGCTTTCTTT. The full variable domain, completed using reference TRBV5-1 and TRBJ1-1, is KAGVTQTPRYLIKTRGQQVTLSCSPISGHRSVSWYQQTPGQGLQFLFEYFSETQRNKGNFPGRFSGRQFSNSRSEMNVSTLELGDSALYLCASSLGDTVNTEAFFGQGTRLTVV.